This TCR beta chain comes out of a study of blood T cell repertoires in COVID-19. The overall study: Collection of acute and convalescent COVID-19 samples took place in the United States, Italy and Spain. The cDNA or gDNA used as material had been derived from T cells, B-cell-depleted T cells, or PBMCs.

In the study's own analysis: Reference gene primers were amplified, and this amplification served to estimate nucleated cell counts. Sequencing used immunoSEQ multiplex PCR; TCRdb keeps in-frame clones, though not all of them. From that table come the V and J calls and clone size; the DNA was used to work out D and trimming. The sample holds about 300,000 clones, about 91% seen once. There are 13 residues in the CDR3. V trimming: 6 bases; J trimming: 6 bases; junction bases outside the gene matches: 9. Germline CDR1 is SQVTM and CDR2 is ANQGSEA. Sequencing was done on a sample of peripheral blood. This clonotype was sampled from a woman in her thirties who had recovered from COVID-19. V usage is TRBV29-1 and J usage is TRBJ2-7; 9 bases fit TRBD1. CDR3 in DNA: TGCAGCGTGAACGACGGGACAGGGTCCGAGCAGTACTTC. The encoded protein is CSVNDGTGSEQYF.